These 10 T cell receptor beta chains were all obtained from the same sample, sequenced in a study of tumor and adjacent non-tumor tissue in lung cancer. The library came from three nested PCR rounds adapted from ARM-PCR protocols. TCRdb reprocessed the multiplex PCR reads with MiXCR, giving one entry per CDR3 protein. The sample comprises 130,000 or so distinct CDR3 sequences, around three fifths of which are singletons, and 9.5% to 15% rests with the top ten. No cell sorting was done before RNA was extracted from the tissue. Sequenced sample: lung tumor tissue. The receptors shown here come from a man younger than 45 with non-small cell lung cancer.

Comment on this clonotype: This CDR3 fails to terminate in the conserved phenylalanine or tryptophan, so it likely reflects a read error. The chain combines TRBV6-5 with TRBJ1-2; D call uncertain. The V and J ends lost 0 bases and 3 bases respectively, with 11 bases between them. The CDR3 length is 15 residues. The germline V gene encodes CDR1 MNHEY and CDR2 SVGAGI. CDR3 protein: CASSYSKETYYGYTI. In nucleotides, the CDR3 is TGTGCCAGCAGTTACTCGAAGGAGACGTACTATGGCTACACCATC.

Ten or more counts support this clonotype. This chain uses TRBV4-3 with TRBJ1-3; the match to TRBD1 covers 11 bases. The germline CDR1 and CDR2 sequences are LGHNA and YSLEER. With V trimmed by 0 bases and J by 3 bases, 10 bases remained unmatched. The CDR3 totals 19 residues. The CDR3 sequence: CASSQDLVPGQGGGNTIYF. The CDR3 DNA reads as TGCGCCAGCAGCCAAGATCTCGTACCGGGACAGGGGGGTGGAAACACCATATATTTT.

The CDR3 region has the DNA TGCGCCAGCAGCCGAGGGATCCCCTACACAGATACGCAGTATTTT. Translation gives CASSRGIPYTDTQYF. The chain links TRBV4-3 to TRBJ2-3; D is perhaps TRBD2 (5 bases). The CDR3 runs to 15 residues. Per germline, CDR1 LGHNA and CDR2 YSLEER. Trimming left V 4 bases short and J 2 bases short, with 13 bases between.

Worth noting for this clonotype: No DNA is shown, since the ends of the CDR3 on it are uncertain; the CDR3 is the one TCRdb lists. This sequence joins TRBV10-2 and TRBJ2-3. The germline V gene encodes CDR1 WSHSY and CDR2 SAAADI. With termini counted, the CDR3 has 12 amino acids. The CDR3 spells CACSASTVTQYF.

This clonotype was seen a few times. The J gene is TRBJ2-2, the V gene TRBV12-3 or TRBV12-4, with D tentatively TRBD2 (6 bases). Trimming took off 7 bases at V and 6 bases at J, with 18 bases between the two ends. The CDR3 length is 15 residues. Here the CDR3 reads CASTLAGRTAGELFF. The CDR3 coding sequence is TGTGCCAGCACCCTAGCCGGGAGAACCGCCGGGGAGCTGTTTTTT.

About this clonotype itself: A junction end diverges from the germline sequence, so it may reflect a read error. The V and J genes are TRBV11-2 and TRBJ2-1, with D unclear. This CDR3 comprises 16 residues. From germline, CDR1 is SGHAT and CDR2 FQNNGV. The CDR3 nucleotides are TGCGCCAGCAGCTTATATGCCAGCGCGTCCTACAATGAGCACTTCTTC. It specifies CASSLYASASYNEHFF.

With respect to this clonotype: A clone one base away is much larger, so this may be a read error. The V and J genes are TRBV6-2 or TRBV6-3 and TRBJ2-5; no firm D call. V dropped 0 bases and J dropped 4 bases, with 9 bases sitting between them. This CDR3 spans 14 amino acids. Germline V gene lookup returns CDR1 MNHEY and CDR2 SVGEGT. This CDR3 reads CASSYSGNLETQYF. CDR3 in DNA: TGTGCCAGCAGTTACTCGGGCAACCTAGAGACCCAGTACTTC.

Comment on this clonotype: A much bigger clone sits one base away, suggesting this may be a read error. The gene calls are TRBV6-1 and TRBJ1-2, with a possible D match to TRBD1 (5 bases). V lost 2 bases, J lost 3 bases, and 10 bases lay in between. This CDR3 is built from 14 residues. Per germline, CDR1 MNHNS and CDR2 SASEGT. This CDR3 is CASSEPEGDYGYTF. The CDR3, as DNA: TGTGCCAGCAGTGAACCGGAAGGGGACTATGGCTACACCTTC.

This clonotype showed up many times. The chain carries TRBV29-1 and TRBJ2-1, with TRBD1 identical over 9 bases. Germline values: CDR1 SQVTM, CDR2 ANQGSEA. This CDR3 is built from 14 residues. V was pared by 6 bases and J by 5 bases, with 8 bases of the junction left unmatched. In DNA, the CDR3 is TGCAGCGTGCTCACAGGGGGCTCTGACAATGAGCAGTTCTTC. The encoded protein is CSVLTGGSDNEQFF.

Comment on this clonotype: Compared with germline, one end of the junction differs, possibly owing to a read error. The chain combines TRBV11-1 with TRBJ1-5; TRBD1 might be the D (6 bases). The CDR3 has 13 amino acids. Per the germline V gene, CDR1 is SGHAT and CDR2 is FQDESV (reference sequence). CDR3 loop: CASSSDRNQSQHF. The DNA of the CDR3 is TGTGCCAGCAGCTCGGACAGAAATCAGTCCCAACATTTT.